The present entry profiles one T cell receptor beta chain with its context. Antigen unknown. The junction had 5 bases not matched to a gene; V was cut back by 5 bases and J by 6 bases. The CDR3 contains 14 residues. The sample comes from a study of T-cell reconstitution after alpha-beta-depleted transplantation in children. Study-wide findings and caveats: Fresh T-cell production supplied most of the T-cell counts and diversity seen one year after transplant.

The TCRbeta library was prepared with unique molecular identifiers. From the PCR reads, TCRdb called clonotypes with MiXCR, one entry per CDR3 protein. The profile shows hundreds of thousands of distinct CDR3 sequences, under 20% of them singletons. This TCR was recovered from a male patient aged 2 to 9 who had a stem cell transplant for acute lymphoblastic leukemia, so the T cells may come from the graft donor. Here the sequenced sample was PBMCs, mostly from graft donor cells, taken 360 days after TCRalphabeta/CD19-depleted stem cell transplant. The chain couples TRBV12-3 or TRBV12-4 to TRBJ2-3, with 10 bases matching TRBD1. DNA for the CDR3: TGTGCCAGCAGTCCCCGACAGGGGGCGGATACGCAGTATTTT. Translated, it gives CASSPRQGADTQYF.